What follows describes a single T cell receptor beta chain. The data belong to a study of blood T cell repertoires in COVID-19. Assay: immunoSEQ multiplex PCR; the TCRdb copy retains only in-frame clones and omits some. The table shows some 190,000 clones, with around 76% occurring only once. Sequencing was done on a sample of PBMCs or T cells enriched from blood (not recorded which). This clonotype originated in a woman in her 50s with acute COVID-19.

This chain's CDR3 is CASSVGASGGYTF. CDR3 DNA: TGTGCCAGCAGCGTAGGGGCGTCTGGTGGCTACACCTTC. The chain links TRBV9 to TRBJ1-2; D is uncertain. The CDR3 runs to 13 residues. Trimming shortened V by 0 bases and J by 7 bases, and 10 bases separated the two germline ends. From germline, CDR1 is SGDLS and CDR2 YYNGEE. The complete variable domain, with remaining parts taken from reference TRBV9 and TRBJ1-2, reads DSGVTQTPKHLITATGQRVTLRCSPRSGDLSVYWYQQSLDQGLQFLIQYYNGEERAKGNILERFSAQQFPDLHSELNLSSLELGDSALYFCASSVGASGGYTFGSGTRLTVV.